Sequencing of this TCR beta chain was carried out in a study of T cells after yellow fever vaccination. Study-level background: Fractions of limited cellularity were prepared by means of SMART-Seq v4 Ultra Low Input.

5'RACE template switching added a universal primer site and UMIs to TCR cDNA. TCRdb reanalysed the 5' RACE reads using MiXCR and keeps one entry per CDR3 protein. The sample has 500,000 to 650,000 distinct CDR3 sequences, 12% seen once. Germline loops: CDR1 MNHNS, CDR2 SASEGT. This CDR3 contains 13 residues. Trimming cost V 5 bases and J 10 bases; bases outside gene matches: 6. The receptor was isolated from a man aged 30-40 years who received the YFV17D yellow fever vaccine. Source: PBMCs, taken on the day of the yellow fever booster vaccination. The V and J genes are TRBV6-1 and TRBJ2-1, with 9 bases identical to TRBD1. The CDR3 sequence is CASSQGQGLEQFF. The CDR3 DNA reads as TGTGCCAGCAGTCAGGGACAGGGACTAGAGCAGTTCTTC.